The T cell receptor (beta chain) under discussion was sequenced for a study of post-analysis software for immune sequencing data. Regarding the study as a whole: Controls showed significantly higher normalized Chao1 diversity than did multiple sclerosis patients. The five TRBV segments detected at higher frequency in patients than in controls included TRBV5-6, TRBV5-1 and TRBV20-1. Same-batch samples co-clustered strongly by F measure.

The TCR beta cDNA libraries contained unique molecular identifiers. With about 1 to 11 million T cells as the source, roughly 500,000 cDNA molecules resulted. TCRdb passed the PCR reads through MiXCR, listing each CDR3 protein once. The sample lists hundreds of thousands of distinct CDR3 sequences, roughly 45% occurring once. The CDR3 spans 11 residues. V was clipped by 6 bases and J by 6 bases, with 8 bases between them. Germline-derived CDR1 and CDR2 are SGHTA and FQGNSA. This clonotype came up a few times. Its cognate antigen is unknown. The sample taken for sequencing was blood. The TCR sequence derives from a girl aged 10-17 years with multiple sclerosis. The chain joins TRBV7-2 to TRBJ2-5, with D unclear. The chain's CDR3 is CASSIGQTQYF. The CDR3 nucleotides are TGTGCCAGCAGTATCGGCCAGACCCAGTACTTC.